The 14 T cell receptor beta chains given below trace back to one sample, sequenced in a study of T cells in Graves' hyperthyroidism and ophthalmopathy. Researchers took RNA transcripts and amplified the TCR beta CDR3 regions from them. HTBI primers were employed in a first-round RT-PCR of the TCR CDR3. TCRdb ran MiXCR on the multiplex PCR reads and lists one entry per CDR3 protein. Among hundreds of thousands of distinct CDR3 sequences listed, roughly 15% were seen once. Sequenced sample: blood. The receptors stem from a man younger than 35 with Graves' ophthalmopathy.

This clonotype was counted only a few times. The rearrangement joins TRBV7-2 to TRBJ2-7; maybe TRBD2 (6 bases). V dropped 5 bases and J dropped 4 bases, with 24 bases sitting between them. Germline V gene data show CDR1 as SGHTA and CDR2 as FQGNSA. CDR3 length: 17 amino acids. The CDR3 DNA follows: TGTGCCAGCAGCGAAAAGGCGGGACTGGCAAGAGGTTACGAGCAGTACTTC. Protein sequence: CASSEKAGLARGYEQYF.

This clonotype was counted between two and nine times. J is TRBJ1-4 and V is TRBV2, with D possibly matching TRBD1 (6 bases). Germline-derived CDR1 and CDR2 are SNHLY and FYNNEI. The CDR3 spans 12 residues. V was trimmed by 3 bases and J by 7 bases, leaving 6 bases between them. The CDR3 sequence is CASSDRGEKLFF. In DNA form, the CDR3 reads TGTGCCAGCAGTGACAGGGGTGAAAAACTGTTTTTT.

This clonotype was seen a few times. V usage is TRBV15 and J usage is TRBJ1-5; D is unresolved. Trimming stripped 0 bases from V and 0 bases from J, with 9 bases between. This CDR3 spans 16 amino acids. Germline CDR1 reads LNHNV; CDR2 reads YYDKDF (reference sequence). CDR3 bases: TGTGCCACCAGCAGAGAAGGTGTGGATAGCAATCAGCCCCAGCATTTT. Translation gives CATSREGVDSNQPQHF.

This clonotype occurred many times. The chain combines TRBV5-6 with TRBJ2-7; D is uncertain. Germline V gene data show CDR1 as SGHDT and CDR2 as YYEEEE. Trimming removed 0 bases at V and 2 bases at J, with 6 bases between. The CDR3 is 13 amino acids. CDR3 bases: TGTGCCAGCAGCTTGGCCTCTACCTACGAGCAGTACTTC. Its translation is CASSLASTYEQYF.

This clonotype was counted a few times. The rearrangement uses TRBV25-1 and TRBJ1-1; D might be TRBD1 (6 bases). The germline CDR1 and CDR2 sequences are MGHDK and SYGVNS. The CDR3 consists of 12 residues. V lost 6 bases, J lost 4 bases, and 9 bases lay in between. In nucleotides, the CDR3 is TGTGCCAGCAGGACAGGTCCCACTGAAGCTTTCTTT. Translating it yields CASRTGPTEAFF.

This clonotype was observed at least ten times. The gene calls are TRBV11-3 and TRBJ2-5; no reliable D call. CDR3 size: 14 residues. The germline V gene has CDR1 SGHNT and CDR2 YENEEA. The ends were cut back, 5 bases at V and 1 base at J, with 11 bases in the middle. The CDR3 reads CASSPPGPQETQYF. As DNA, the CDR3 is TGTGCCAGCAGCCCCCCCGGGCCCCAAGAGACCCAGTACTTC.

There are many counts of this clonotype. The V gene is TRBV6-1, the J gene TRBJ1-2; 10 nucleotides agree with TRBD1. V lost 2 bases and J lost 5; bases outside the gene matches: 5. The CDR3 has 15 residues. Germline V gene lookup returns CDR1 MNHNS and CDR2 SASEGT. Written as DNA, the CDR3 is TGTGCCAGCAGTGAAATGTGGGACAGGGGATATGGCTACACCTTC. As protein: CASSEMWDRGYGYTF.

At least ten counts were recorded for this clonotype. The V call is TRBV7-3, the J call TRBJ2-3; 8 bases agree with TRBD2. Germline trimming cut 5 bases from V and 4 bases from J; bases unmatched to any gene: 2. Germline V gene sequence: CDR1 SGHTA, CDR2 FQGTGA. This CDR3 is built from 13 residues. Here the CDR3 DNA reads TGTGCCAGCAGCCCGGGAGGGTCAGATACGCAGTATTTT. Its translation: CASSPGGSDTQYF. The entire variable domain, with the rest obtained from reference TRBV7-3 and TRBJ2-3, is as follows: GAGVSQTPSNKVTEKGKYVELRCDPISGHTALYWYRQSLGQGPEFLIYFQGTGAADDSGLPNDRFFAVRPEGSVSTLKIQRTERGDSAVYLCASSPGGSDTQYFGPGTRLTVL.

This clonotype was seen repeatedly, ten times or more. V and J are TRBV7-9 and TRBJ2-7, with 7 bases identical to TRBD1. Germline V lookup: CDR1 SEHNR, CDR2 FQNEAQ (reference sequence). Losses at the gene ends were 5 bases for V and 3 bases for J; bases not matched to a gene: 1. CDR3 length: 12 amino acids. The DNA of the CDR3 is TGTGCCAGCAGCCGACAGGGCTACGAGCAGTACTTC. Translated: CASSRQGYEQYF.

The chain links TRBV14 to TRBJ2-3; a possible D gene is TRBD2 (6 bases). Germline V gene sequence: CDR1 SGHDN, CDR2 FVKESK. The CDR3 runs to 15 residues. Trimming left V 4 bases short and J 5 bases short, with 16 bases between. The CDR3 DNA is TGTGCCAGCAGCCGCGGCTGGGACTGGGGAGATACGCAGTATTTT. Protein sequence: CASSRGWDWGDTQYF.

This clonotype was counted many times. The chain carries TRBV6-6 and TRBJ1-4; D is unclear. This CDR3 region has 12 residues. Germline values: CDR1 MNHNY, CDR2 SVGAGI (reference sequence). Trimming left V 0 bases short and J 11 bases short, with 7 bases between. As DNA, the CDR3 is TGTGCCAGCAGTTACTCGTATGGGAAACTGTTTTTT. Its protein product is CASSYSYGKLFF.

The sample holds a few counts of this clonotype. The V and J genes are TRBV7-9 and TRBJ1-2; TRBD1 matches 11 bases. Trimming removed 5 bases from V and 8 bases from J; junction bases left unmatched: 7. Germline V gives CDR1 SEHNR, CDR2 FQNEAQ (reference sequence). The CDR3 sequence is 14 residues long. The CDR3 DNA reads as TGTGCCAGCAGCAGCGGGGGGACAGGGGGAGGCTACACCTTC. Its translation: CASSSGGTGGGYTF.

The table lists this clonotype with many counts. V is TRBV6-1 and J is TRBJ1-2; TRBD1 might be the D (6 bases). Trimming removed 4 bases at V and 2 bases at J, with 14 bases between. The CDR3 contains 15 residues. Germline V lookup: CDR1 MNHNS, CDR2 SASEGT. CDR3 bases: TGTGCCAGCAGTGGAATGACAGGACCCAACTATGGCTACACCTTC. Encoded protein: CASSGMTGPNYGYTF.

Here the CDR3 reads CASSGFGLSYNEQFF. The CDR3 nucleotides are TGTGCCAGCAGCGGTTTTGGACTCTCCTACAATGAGCAGTTCTTC. This sequence joins TRBV2 and TRBJ2-1, with D maybe TRBD2 (5 bases). The CDR3 consists of 15 residues. Germline V CDR1 and CDR2: SNHLY, FYNNEI. V was clipped by 6 bases and J by 0 bases, with 12 bases between them.